Following are 5 T cell receptor beta chains from one sample sequenced in a study of T cells in Graves' hyperthyroidism and ophthalmopathy. Amplified regions were TCR beta CDR3 sequences from RNA transcripts. A set of HTBI primers served as the primers for a first-round RT-PCR of the TCR CDR3. TCRdb independently ran MiXCR on the multiplex PCR reads; one entry per CDR3 protein. Of around 380,000 distinct CDR3 sequences listed, around an eighth are singletons. The sample consisted of blood. Source of these receptors: a young man with Graves' hyperthyroidism that later progressed to Graves' ophthalmopathy.

This clonotype came up a few times. J is TRBJ1-2 and V is TRBV2; D remains ambiguous. The CDR3 runs to 16 residues. Germline-derived CDR1 and CDR2 are SNHLY and FYNNEI. V lost 4 bases and J lost 5, with 20 bases in between. Written as DNA, the CDR3 is TGTGCCAGCAGTGGTGGGCCGACCCGGTTCCTTTATGGCTACACCTTC. Translation: CASSGGPTRFLYGYTF.

This clonotype was seen more than once but under ten times. The J gene is TRBJ2-1, the V gene TRBV6-2 or TRBV6-3; D is ambiguous. The CDR3 loop spans 15 amino acids. V dropped 2 bases and J dropped 0 bases, with 8 bases sitting between them. CDR1 and CDR2 from the germline V gene are MNHEY and SVGEGT. DNA for the CDR3: TGTGCCAGCAGTTACGACGCCTACTCCTACAATGAGCAGTTCTTC. Translation gives CASSYDAYSYNEQFF.

This clonotype was found many times. The gene calls are TRBV20-1 and TRBJ2-5; TRBD2 matches at 7 bases. J gave up 5 bases and V 0 bases, and 9 bases lay outside the gene matches. CDR3 length: 15 residues. Germline V gives CDR1 DFQATT, CDR2 SNEGSKA (reference sequence). The CDR3 region is CSARDEAGVGETQYF. As DNA, the CDR3 is TGCAGTGCTAGAGATGAGGCGGGGGTGGGGGAGACCCAGTACTTC.

This clonotype was recorded a few times. V gene TRBV5-1 combines with J gene TRBJ1-6, with D unclear. Germline assignment: CDR1 SGHRS and CDR2 YFSETQ. The V gene lost 1 base and the J gene lost 8 bases, with 7 bases spanning the gap. CDR3 size: 13 residues. The CDR3 region is CASSLRRDSPLHF. The CDR3 nucleotides read TGCGCCAGCAGCTTGCGACGAGATTCACCCCTCCACTTT.

In this sample, this clonotype turned up many times. J is TRBJ1-5 and V is TRBV12-3 or TRBV12-4; tentatively, D is TRBD1 (6 bases). CDR3 size: 15 residues. Trimming took 6 bases from V and 9 from J, leaving 21 bases between them. CDR3 bases: TGTGCCAGCAGGGCAGGGGCTATCCACTTGGGGCCCCAGCATTTT. Translated: CASRAGAIHLGPQHF.